This T cell receptor beta chain was identified during a study of T cell responses to AZD1222 COVID-19 vaccine. Study findings and constraints: Rises in breadth and depth of Spike-specific TCRs came after two AZD1222 doses. Targeting of unmutated variant regions was reportedly seen in nearly half of spike-specific TCRs. In all cases, repertoires were sampled only after the peak T cell response.

CDR3 length: 12 amino acids. Profiling relied on immunoSEQ multiplex PCR, and the TCRdb table lists in-frame clones only, not all of them. The data show about 160,000 clones, around nine tenths seen once. Concerning this clone itself: Its antigen is still unknown.

The clonotype originates from an adult who received the AZD1222 COVID-19 vaccine. This sample comprised peripheral blood, obtained 28 days after the second AZD1222 dose. The chain is built from TRBV21-1 and TRBJ1-6. TRBV21-1 is a recognized pseudogene. The CDR3 loop reads CARGGPNSPLHF. The DNA for the CDR3 is TGTGCCAGGGGGGGACCTAATTCACCCCTCCACTTT.